Below are 21 T cell receptor beta chains sequenced from a single sample in a study of T-cell reconstitution after alpha-beta-depleted transplantation in children. The TCRbeta library incorporated unique molecular identifiers. TCRdb re-called the PCR reads through MiXCR, storing one row per CDR3 protein. The data show 440,000 or so distinct CDR3 sequences, approximately 42% seen once. The input for sequencing was PBMCs, taken before TCRalphabeta/CD19-depleted stem cell transplant. The receptors here all came from a girl aged 2 to 9 with aplastic anemia, due to receive a stem cell transplant.

This clonotype was found a few times. CDR3 in DNA: TGTGCCAGCAGGATCGGGGGGACGGGGGGCGAGCAGTACTTC. Encoded protein: CASRIGGTGGEQYF. J is TRBJ2-7 and V is TRBV5-4, with 7 positions matching TRBD2. The V segment lost 5 bases and the J segment 6 bases; nucleotides outside the gene matches: 11. This CDR3 comprises 14 residues. Germline V CDR1 and CDR2: SGHNT, YYREEE (reference sequence).

The chain recombines TRBV24-1 with TRBJ2-3; 10 bases map to TRBD2. Germline-derived CDR1 and CDR2 are KGHDR and SFDVKD. V shed 2 bases, J shed 2 bases, and the junction held 6 bases outside the gene matches. The CDR3 totals 17 residues. The chain's CDR3 is CATSDSGLAEPTDTQYF. In DNA form, the CDR3 reads TGTGCCACCAGTGATTCCGGACTAGCGGAACCCACAGATACGCAGTATTTT.

The rearrangement links TRBV6-1 to TRBJ1-2, with 7 bases lining up with TRBD1. Germline CDR1 and CDR2: MNHNS and SASEGT. V gave up 8 bases and J gave up 0 bases; unmatched junction bases: 15. The CDR3 is 17 residues long. This chain's CDR3 is CASGPKRGLTANYGYTF. The CDR3, as DNA: TGTGCCAGCGGACCGAAAAGGGGGCTGACCGCTAACTATGGCTACACCTTC.

The rearrangement uses TRBV29-1 and TRBJ2-7; 7 bases are shared with TRBD2. The ends lost 6 bases at V and 2 bases at J; junction bases unmatched: 10. Germline values: CDR1 SQVTM, CDR2 ANQGSEA. The length of the CDR3 is 14 residues. This CDR3 reads CSVGIPGRTYEQYF. In DNA, the CDR3 is TGCAGCGTCGGGATACCCGGGAGGACCTACGAGCAGTACTTC.

This clonotype was recorded a few times. The chain employs TRBV29-1 and TRBJ2-7; 8 bases fit TRBD1. The ends lost 4 bases at V and 3 bases at J; junction bases unmatched: 5. CDR1 is SQVTM, CDR2 ANQGSEA, per germline. This CDR3 is 13 amino acids long. The CDR3 sequence is CSVVTGEVYEQYF. Here the CDR3 DNA reads TGCAGCGTTGTGACAGGGGAGGTCTACGAGCAGTACTTC.

This clonotype was seen ten or more times. This chain connects TRBV6-1 to TRBJ2-6; a possible D gene is TRBD2 (6 bases). Per the germline V gene, CDR1 is MNHNS and CDR2 is SASEGT. Trimming cost V 4 bases and J 0 bases, with 7 bases left between them. The CDR3 runs to 15 residues. The chain's CDR3 is CASSGLGSGANVLTF. The CDR3 nucleotides are TGTGCCAGCAGTGGACTAGGCTCTGGGGCCAACGTCCTGACTTTC.

This clonotype was found once. This chain links TRBV28 with TRBJ1-5; D is perhaps TRBD1 (5 bases). This CDR3 is 15 amino acids long. Germline CDR1 reads MDHEN; CDR2 reads SYDVKM. V lost 5 bases and J lost 4, with 15 bases in between. CDR3: CASSPRGHPNQPQHF. The CDR3 DNA follows: TGTGCCAGCAGTCCCCGCGGACACCCGAATCAGCCCCAGCATTTT.

This clonotype was counted a few times. The chain links TRBV18 to TRBJ1-2; tentative D call: TRBD1 (6 bases). From germline, CDR1 is KGHSH and CDR2 LQKENI. The CDR3 covers 15 residues. V lost 4 bases to trimming and J lost 2 bases, with 14 bases between them. In DNA form, the CDR3 reads TGTGCCAGCTCACTCGACCGGGGGCGCAACTATGGCTACACCTTC. This gives the protein CASSLDRGRNYGYTF.

V gene TRBV27 combines with J gene TRBJ2-1, with D tentatively TRBD1 (5 bases). V was shortened by 1 base and J by 6 bases, with 16 bases between the two germline ends. This CDR3 has 16 residues. Germline V gene sequence: CDR1 MNHEY, CDR2 SMNVEV (reference sequence). The CDR3, as DNA: TGTGCCAGCAGTTTATGGGGCTACGAGGTAGGCAATGAGCAGTTCTTC. Protein product: CASSLWGYEVGNEQFF.

The J gene is TRBJ2-1, the V gene TRBV5-1; D not resolved. V shed 4 bases and J shed 10 bases, with 12 bases lying between them. CDR3 length equals 12 residues. In germline, CDR1 is SGHRS, CDR2 YFSETQ. CDR3 DNA sequence: TGCGCCAGCAGCCCGGAACAGAGGGAGCAGTTCTTC. Protein: CASSPEQREQFF.

This chain joins TRBV4-2 and TRBJ2-7, with D perhaps TRBD2 (6 bases). The ends were cut back, 3 bases at V and 1 base at J, with 16 bases in the middle. The CDR3 totals 16 residues. The germline gives CDR1 LGHNA, CDR2 YNFKEQ. The CDR3 nucleotides are TGTGCCAGCAGCCAGATAGCTAGCGAGGGTTCCTACGAGCAGTACTTC. As protein: CASSQIASEGSYEQYF.

V gene TRBV4-1 combines with J gene TRBJ2-1, with a tentative D call TRBD2 (5 bases). The CDR3 sequence is 16 residues long. CDR1 is MGHRA, CDR2 YSYEKL, per germline. The V gene lost 3 bases and the J gene lost 4 bases, with 16 bases spanning the gap. The CDR3 reads CASSHTFSGMYNEQFF. In nucleotides, the CDR3 is TGCGCCAGCAGCCATACCTTTTCCGGGATGTACAATGAGCAGTTCTTC.

Many counts were recorded for this clonotype. The chain couples TRBV12-3 or TRBV12-4 to TRBJ2-5; D is uncertain. The CDR3 sequence is 14 residues long. V lost 6 bases and J 1 base, leaving 12 bases between the germline ends. The DNA for the CDR3 is TGTGCCAGCAGCCCTTTACGAACCCAAGAGACCCAGTACTTC. As protein: CASSPLRTQETQYF.

The gene calls are TRBV20-1 and TRBJ2-7; the D call may be TRBD1 or TRBD2 (5 bases each). V lost 0 bases and J 0 bases, leaving 9 bases between the germline ends. The length of the CDR3 is 14 residues. Germline V gives CDR1 DFQATT, CDR2 SNEGSKA (reference sequence). The CDR3 DNA follows: TGCAGTGCTAGAGACGAGGGGCCCTCCTACGAGCAGTACTTC. Its protein is CSARDEGPSYEQYF.

This clonotype was counted many times. As DNA, the CDR3 is TGCAGTGCCACATCTCGGACGGGGACCCAGTACTTC. Amino acid sequence: CSATSRTGTQYF. The chain couples TRBV20-1 to TRBJ2-5; no clear D gene. V dropped 6 bases and J dropped 7 bases, with 15 bases sitting between them. The CDR3 contains 12 residues. Looked up from germline, CDR1 is DFQATT and CDR2 is SNEGSKA (reference sequence).

The V call is TRBV30, the J call TRBJ1-5, with 9 nucleotides matching TRBD1. Per the germline V gene, CDR1 is GTSNPN and CDR2 is SVGIG (reference sequence). With V trimmed by 2 bases and J by 5 bases, 1 base remained unmatched. This CDR3 spans 13 amino acids. CDR3 DNA sequence: TGTGCCTGGAGTCGGGACAGGGATCAGCCCCAGCATTTT. Translating it yields CAWSRDRDQPQHF.

The V call is TRBV29-1, the J call TRBJ1-1; a weak D match, TRBD1 (6 bases). Looked up from germline, CDR1 is SQVTM and CDR2 is ANQGSEA. Trimming removed 7 bases at V and 1 base at J, with 13 bases between. The CDR3 sequence is 13 residues long. The CDR3 bases are TGCAGCGGTGGCCGGACAGCGAACACTGAAGCTTTCTTT. The encoded protein is CSGGRTANTEAFF.

This clonotype was detected only a few times. This chain joins TRBV28 and TRBJ2-7; D not resolved. The V gene's germline CDR1 is MDHEN and CDR2 SYDVKM. Trimming pared 2 bases from V and 9 bases from J, leaving 14 bases between. The CDR3 covers 13 residues. The CDR3 region has the DNA TGTGCCAGCAGTTTAAGTGTTTCGGCCGGGCAGTACTTC. Translating gives CASSLSVSAGQYF. Filled out from reference TRBV28 and TRBJ2-7, the complete variable domain reads DVKVTQSSRYLVKRTGEKVFLECVQDMDHENMFWYRQDPGLGLRLIYFSYDVKMKEKGDIPEGYSVSREKKERFSLILESASTNQTSMYLCASSLSVSAGQYFGPGTRLTVT.

Many counts were recorded for this clonotype. V usage is TRBV9 and J usage is TRBJ2-1; 10 bases agree with TRBD2. With 4 bases clipped from V and 4 bases from J, the junction kept 5 bases outside the gene matches. This CDR3 spans 15 amino acids. Germline V gene data show CDR1 as SGDLS and CDR2 as YYNGEE. The CDR3 reads CASSLAGEGYNEQFF. As DNA, the CDR3 is TGTGCCAGCAGCCTAGCGGGAGAGGGATACAATGAGCAGTTCTTC. Using reference TRBV9 and TRBJ2-1 for the parts outside the CDR3, the full variable domain is DSGVTQTPKHLITATGQRVTLRCSPRSGDLSVYWYQQSLDQGLQFLIQYYNGEERAKGNILERFSAQQFPDLHSELNLSSLELGDSALYFCASSLAGEGYNEQFFGPGTRLTVL.

The rearrangement uses TRBV4-2 and TRBJ2-7, with TRBD2 matching 7 bases. Germline CDR1 reads LGHNA; CDR2 reads YNFKEQ. This CDR3 spans 13 amino acids. V shed 0 bases, J shed 7 bases, and the junction held 3 bases outside the gene matches. The CDR3 DNA is TGTGCCAGCAGCCAAGATCTCGGGGGGGAGCAGTACTTC. This gives the protein CASSQDLGGEQYF.

This clonotype was found many times. This chain links TRBV7-2 with TRBJ2-1; 9 bases map to TRBD2. Germline V gene data show CDR1 as SGHTA and CDR2 as FQGNSA. V lost 1 base, J lost 5 bases, and 6 bases stayed unmatched. This CDR3 spans 16 amino acids. The CDR3, as DNA: TGTGCCAGCAGCTTAGTTCGGGCTAGCGGGAACAATGAGCAGTTCTTC. Translated: CASSLVRASGNNEQFF.